This TCR beta chain was recorded in a study of cytomegalovirus exposure and HLA in healthy donors. Details on this clone: The same CDR3 is also encoded by other DNA sequences in this sample.

Trimming left V 4 bases short and J 5 bases short, with 14 bases between. The germline V gene has CDR1 SGHVS and CDR2 FQNEAQ. The CDR3 is made up of 14 amino acids. Vbeta (60) and Jbeta (13) primers were used in the PCR. Method: immunoSEQ multiplex PCR; TCRdb's copy keeps in-frame clones and lacks some. The sample yields 95,000 to 150,000 clones, 70% to 80% seen once. The chain combines TRBV7-8 with TRBJ1-1; a weak D match, TRBD1 (5 bases). Sequenced input: PBMCs. The TCR originated in a woman between 45 and 60 years old in good health and CMV-seropositive. CDR3 DNA: TGTGCCAGCAGCTATCAAAGACGGGGGACTGAAGCTTTCTTT. Translating gives CASSYQRRGTEAFF.